This TCR beta chain was obtained from a study of monozygotic twins with inflammatory bowel disease. Study findings and constraints: Relative clonotype sharing with others was diminished in IBD patients versus healthy twins, particularly with disease activity. Variability in patient repertoires may have come partly from differing immunosuppressive treatments. Those with IBD had lower TCRbeta diversity (inverse Simpson) than their healthy co-twins did.

With regard to this clonotype: The target antigen is unknown.

The UMIs carried a 6-nucleotide sample barcode, and they were added by template switching. TCRdb re-called the 5' RACE reads and gives one entry per CDR3 protein, without DNA. The table lists 300,000 to 350,000 distinct CDR3 sequences, with 2% to 2.5% in the top ten. This CDR3 has 16 residues. Germline V gene lookup returns CDR1 SGHTA and CDR2 FQGNSA. The chain is built from TRBV7-2 and TRBJ1-3. The sequence came from a human donor with ulcerative colitis or Crohn's disease, or a healthy co-twin of an affected twin (not recorded which). The material sequenced was blood. The CDR3: CASSLNGGLSGNTIYF.